This is a list of T cell receptor beta chains from one sample in a study of STAT5B mutations in CD4+ large granular lymphocyte leukemia. Assay used: immunoSEQ multiplex PCR; TCRdb lists only in-frame clones, some missing. The table lists more than 7,500 clones, about 80% of them singletons. The sequencing input was PBMCs. The receptors here all came from a man aged 60 to 69 with CD4+ T-cell large granular lymphocyte leukemia. CDR3s include the opening cysteine and the closing phenylalanine or tryptophan. Fields, in order: J gene, clone size, V gene, D gene, CDR3 DNA, CDR3 protein. D genes are given only for firm matches. Clone sizes are given selectively: once, few, many, or a class where the clone is expanded.

J gene: TRBJ2-3; clone size: NA; V gene: TRBV7-3; D gene: NA; CDR3 DNA: TGTGCCAGCAGCCCCAGAGGGCACGGGGATACGCAGTATTTT; CDR3 protein: CASSPRGHGDTQYF
J gene: TRBJ2-2; clone size: NA; V gene: TRBV11-3; D gene: TRBD1; CDR3 DNA: TGTGCCAGCAGCATCGGGGGGACAGGGACCGGGGAGCTGTTTTTT; CDR3 protein: CASSIGGTGTGELFF
J gene: TRBJ1-1; clone size: NA; V gene: TRBV6-1; D gene: NA; CDR3 DNA: TGTGCCAGCCCGGACAGGAACACTGAAGCTTTCTTT; CDR3 protein: CASPDRNTEAFF
J gene: TRBJ1-3; clone size: NA; V gene: TRBV14; D gene: NA; CDR3 DNA: TGTGCCAGCAGCCCAGGGTCGAGCTCTGGAAACACCATATATTTT; CDR3 protein: CASSPGSSSGNTIYF
J gene: TRBJ2-2; clone size: few; V gene: TRBV19; D gene: NA; CDR3 DNA: TGTGCCAGTAGTATAGATGGGGTACCCGGGGAGCTGTTTTTT; CDR3 protein: CASSIDGVPGELFF
J gene: TRBJ2-7; clone size: NA; V gene: TRBV4-3; D gene: NA; CDR3 DNA: TGCGCCAGCAGCCAAGCCGATGGTGGGTACGAGCAGTACTTC; CDR3 protein: CASSQADGGYEQYF
J gene: TRBJ2-3; clone size: NA; V gene: TRBV11-3; D gene: NA; CDR3 DNA: TGTGCCAGCAGCTTGACCCAGCGAGATACGCAGTATTTT; CDR3 protein: CASSLTQRDTQYF
J gene: TRBJ2-5; clone size: once; V gene: TRBV5-1; D gene: TRBD2; CDR3 DNA: TGCGCCAGCAGCTTGGAACCGGGACTAGCGGAGACCCAGTACTTC; CDR3 protein: CASSLEPGLAETQYF
J gene: TRBJ2-1; clone size: NA; V gene: TRBV6-4; D gene: NA; CDR3 DNA: TGTGCCAGCAGCCCAGGGAGCCTAGCGCTCGGGGGCTCCTACAATGAGCAGTTCTTC; CDR3 protein: CASSPGSLALGGSYNEQFF
J gene: TRBJ2-5; clone size: NA; V gene: TRBV5-1; D gene: NA; CDR3 DNA: TGCGCCAGCAGCTTGGCCCAGCGAGTAGAGACCCAGTACTTC; CDR3 protein: CASSLAQRVETQYF
J gene: TRBJ2-5; clone size: NA; V gene: TRBV2; D gene: NA; CDR3 DNA: TGTGCCAGCACCGGGGGCGGAGGGGGTCAAGAGACCCAGTACTTC; CDR3 protein: CASTGGGGGQETQYF
J gene: TRBJ1-1; clone size: NA; V gene: TRBV29-1; D gene: TRBD1; CDR3 DNA: TGCAGCGCAGTCCGGGACAGGGGTGACACTGAAGCTTTCTTT; CDR3 protein: CSAVRDRGDTEAFF
J gene: TRBJ2-3; clone size: NA; V gene: TRBV13; D gene: TRBD2; CDR3 DNA: TGTGCCAGCAGCTCAGCGGGGAGTTTTACCGATACGCAGTATTTT; CDR3 protein: CASSSAGSFTDTQYF
J gene: TRBJ2-5; clone size: NA; V gene: TRBV9; D gene: NA; CDR3 DNA: TGTGCCAGCAGCGTAGCACTAGCTGACAAAGAGACCCAGTACTTC; CDR3 protein: CASSVALADKETQYF
J gene: TRBJ1-1; clone size: NA; V gene: TRBV6-5; D gene: TRBD1; CDR3 DNA: TGTGCCAGCAGTCTCGACAGGGAGAGGGCTGAAGCTTTCTTT; CDR3 protein: CASSLDRERAEAFF
J gene: TRBJ2-7; clone size: medium-sized; V gene: TRBV2; D gene: NA; CDR3 DNA: TGTGCCAGCACTGTTGACGCCTACGAGCAGTACTTC; CDR3 protein: CASTVDAYEQYF
J gene: TRBJ2-1; clone size: few; V gene: TRBV12-5; D gene: NA; CDR3 DNA: TGTGCTAGTGGCGATATCCTCCTTCATGAGCAGTTCTTC; CDR3 protein: CASGDILLHEQFF
J gene: TRBJ1-3; clone size: NA; V gene: TRBV5-1; D gene: NA; CDR3 DNA: TGCGCCAGCAGCTCGCCACCCCTTGACACCATATATTTT; CDR3 protein: CASSSPPLDTIYF
J gene: TRBJ1-1; clone size: NA; V gene: TRBV11-2; D gene: NA; CDR3 DNA: TGTGCCAGCAGCTTGCAAAACACTGAAGCTTTCTTT; CDR3 protein: CASSLQNTEAFF
J gene: TRBJ1-2; clone size: NA; V gene: TRBV30; D gene: TRBD1; CDR3 DNA: TGTGCCTGGAGTTTTACAGGGGCTAACTATGGCTACACCTTC; CDR3 protein: CAWSFTGANYGYTF
J gene: TRBJ2-1; clone size: NA; V gene: TRBV19; D gene: TRBD2; CDR3 DNA: TGTGCCAGTAGTATCTTTTTTTTCAGGACTAGCGGGCTAGATGAGCAGTTCTTC; CDR3 protein: CASSIFFFRTSGLDEQFF
J gene: TRBJ2-2; clone size: NA; V gene: TRBV29-1; D gene: NA; CDR3 DNA: TGCAGCGTTACACCCACGAACACCGGGGAGCTGTTTTTT; CDR3 protein: CSVTPTNTGELFF
J gene: TRBJ2-7; clone size: NA; V gene: TRBV5-8; D gene: TRBD1; CDR3 DNA: TGTGCCAGCAGCTCCCGGAGACAGGGGGCCTACGAGCAGTACTTC; CDR3 protein: CASSSRRQGAYEQYF
J gene: TRBJ2-7; clone size: NA; V gene: TRBV7-3; D gene: TRBD2; CDR3 DNA: TGTGCCAGCAGCTTAGTGGGGGGGACCTCCTACGAGCAGTACTTC; CDR3 protein: CASSLVGGTSYEQYF
J gene: TRBJ2-5; clone size: NA; V gene: TRBV6-1; D gene: NA; CDR3 DNA: TGTGCCAGCAGTGAAGCGCAGTTGGGGTCGGAGACCCAGTACTTC; CDR3 protein: CASSEAQLGSETQYF
J gene: TRBJ2-7; clone size: NA; V gene: TRBV11-3; D gene: NA; CDR3 DNA: TGTGCCAGCAGCTTAACCGAGACCTACGAGCAGTACTTC; CDR3 protein: CASSLTETYEQYF
J gene: TRBJ2-1; clone size: NA; V gene: TRBV11-2; D gene: NA; CDR3 DNA: TGTGCCAGCAGCTTCTCACAGGGGGGGAGTTTCGGAAATGAGCAGTTCTTC; CDR3 protein: CASSFSQGGSFGNEQFF
J gene: TRBJ1-3; clone size: NA; V gene: TRBV7-2; D gene: TRBD1; CDR3 DNA: TGTGCCAGCAGCCTTCCCAGGGGGCATGGAGGAAACACCATATATTTT; CDR3 protein: CASSLPRGHGGNTIYF
J gene: TRBJ1-1; clone size: few; V gene: TRBV5-1; D gene: NA; CDR3 DNA: TGCGCCAGCAGCTCCTCACAGGTCCCGACCACTGAAGCTTTCTTT; CDR3 protein: CASSSSQVPTTEAFF
J gene: TRBJ1-1; clone size: NA; V gene: TRBV5-1; D gene: NA; CDR3 DNA: TGCGCCAGCAGCTTGGGCAGGGGCACTGAAGCTTTCTTT; CDR3 protein: CASSLGRGTEAFF
J gene: TRBJ1-2; clone size: NA; V gene: TRBV30; D gene: NA; CDR3 DNA: TGTGCCTGGAGCGCAGGGGCGAAAGGGGGCTACACCTTC; CDR3 protein: CAWSAGAKGGYTF
J gene: TRBJ2-1; clone size: NA; V gene: TRBV7-9; D gene: TRBD2; CDR3 DNA: TGTGCCAGCAGCTTCAGCGGGAGTGAGCAGTTCTTC; CDR3 protein: CASSFSGSEQFF